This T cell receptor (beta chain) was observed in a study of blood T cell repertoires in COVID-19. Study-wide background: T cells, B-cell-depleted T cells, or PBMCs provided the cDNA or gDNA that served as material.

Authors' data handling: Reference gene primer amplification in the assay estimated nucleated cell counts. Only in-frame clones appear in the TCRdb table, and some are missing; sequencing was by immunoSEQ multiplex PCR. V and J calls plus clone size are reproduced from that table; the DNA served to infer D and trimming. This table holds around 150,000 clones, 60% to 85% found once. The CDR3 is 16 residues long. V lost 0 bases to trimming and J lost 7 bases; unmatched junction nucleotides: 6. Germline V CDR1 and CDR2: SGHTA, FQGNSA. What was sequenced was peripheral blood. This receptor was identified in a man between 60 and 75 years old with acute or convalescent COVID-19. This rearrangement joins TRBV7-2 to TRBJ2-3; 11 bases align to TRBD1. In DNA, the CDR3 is TGTGCCAGCAGCTTAGCGCGGGACAGGGGGTGGAATACGCAGTATTTT. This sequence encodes CASSLARDRGWNTQYF. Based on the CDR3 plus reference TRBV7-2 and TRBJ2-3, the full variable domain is GAGVSQSPSNKVTEKGKDVELRCDPISGHTALYWYRQSLGQGLEFLIYFQGNSAPDKSGLPSDRFSAERTGGSVSTLTIQRTQQEDSAVYLCASSLARDRGWNTQYFGPGTRLTVL.